The 10 T cell receptor beta chains in this list originate from one sample, sequenced in a study of CD8+CD57+ T cells in acquired aplastic anemia. The sequenced patients had an expansion of CD8+CD57+ cells seen by flow cytometry. The study profiled TCR beta VDJ and CDR3 using genomic DNA as template. TCRdb re-called the reads through MiXCR, storing one row per CDR3 protein. The table shows approximately 190,000 distinct CDR3 sequences, with roughly half occurring only once. Sequences were obtained from sorted CD4+, CD8+, or CD8+CD57+ T cells (not recorded which) from PBMCs. The receptors stem from a human donor with aplastic anemia.

This clonotype was seen many times. This chain joins TRBV15 and TRBJ2-1; 13 bases are shared with TRBD2. Germline loops: CDR1 LNHNV, CDR2 YYDKDF (reference sequence). This CDR3 spans 15 amino acids. J lost 14 bases, V lost 9 bases, and 16 bases had no gene match. CDR3 sequence reads: CATGFGLAGVESEFF. The CDR3 DNA reads TGTGCCACAGGATTCGGACTAGCGGGAGTCGAGTCGGAGTTCTTC.

The chain uses TRBV5-5 and TRBJ2-1; D uncertain. The CDR3 is 13 amino acids. In germline, CDR1 is SGHKS, CDR2 YYEKEE (reference sequence). V shed 5 bases and J shed 5 bases, with 11 bases lying between them. The CDR3 loop is CASSHASDNEQFF. CDR3 in DNA: TGTGCCAGCAGTCACGCCAGCGACAATGAGCAGTTCTTC.

This clonotype was seen repeatedly, ten times or more. The V gene is TRBV20-1, the J gene TRBJ2-1; D not certain. Germline V gene data show CDR1 as DFQATT and CDR2 as SNEGSKA (reference sequence). The CDR3 is 14 residues long. Trimming took off 4 bases at V and 0 bases at J, with 10 bases between the two ends. The CDR3 DNA reads as TGCAGTGCTAAGGACCGGAGCTCCTACAATGAGCAGTTCTTC. Translation gives CSAKDRSSYNEQFF.

This clonotype was found many times. J is TRBJ1-1 and V is TRBV19; perhaps TRBD1 as D (6 bases). The germline gives CDR1 LNHDA, CDR2 SQIVND (reference sequence). This CDR3 region has 14 residues. The germline V and J ends were trimmed by 6 bases and 4 bases, with 15 bases remaining between them. The CDR3 loop is CASSQDSPGTEAFF. The DNA for the CDR3 is TGTGCCAGTAGCCAGGACAGCCCGGGCACTGAAGCTTTCTTT.

A word on this clonotype: One end of the junction does not line up with germline, which may come from a read error. The rearrangement uses TRBV19 and TRBJ1-5, with D unclear. Germline CDR1 reads LNHDA; CDR2 reads SQIVND (reference sequence). This CDR3 has 13 residues. This CDR3 is CATNRRDTQLQHF. CDR3 nucleotides: TGTGCCACCAACCGCCGAGACACTCAGCTCCAGCATTTT. Full variable domain (missing parts from reference TRBV19 and TRBJ1-5): DGGITQSPKYLFRKEGQNVTLSCEQNLNHDAMYWYRQDPGQGLRLIYYSQIVNDFQKGDIAEGYSVSREKKESFPLTVTSAQKNPTAFYLCATNRRDTQLQHFGDGTRLSIL.

The chain combines TRBV29-1 with TRBJ2-6; D is unresolved. CDR3 size: 13 residues. Germline assignment: CDR1 SQVTM and CDR2 ANQGSEA. V lost 5 bases and J lost 2, with 7 bases in between. Written as DNA, the CDR3 is TGCAGCGTTACGGTCACTGGGGCCAACGTCCTGACTTTC. Encoded protein: CSVTVTGANVLTF.

This clonotype was seen a few times. This sequence joins TRBV14 and TRBJ2-3, with 8 bases aligning to TRBD2. CDR3 size: 19 residues. V gave up 4 bases and J gave up 3 bases; unmatched junction bases: 18. Germline V gene lookup returns CDR1 SGHDN and CDR2 FVKESK. CDR3 DNA: TGTGCCAGCAGCCCCCGGGAGGGGTTATCGGTCTGGAGGACAGATACGCAGTATTTT. Translation gives CASSPREGLSVWRTDTQYF.

The chain combines TRBV5-1 with TRBJ2-7; D is undetermined. Germline CDR1 and CDR2: SGHRS and YFSETQ. CDR3 length: 18 residues. V lost 0 bases to trimming and J lost 5 bases, with 24 bases between them. The CDR3 nucleotides read TGCGCCAGCAGCTTGGTGCGACTGCTAGGTCGTGGTGATGACGAGCAGTACTTC. This gives the protein CASSLVRLLGRGDDEQYF. The full variable domain, rest sourced from reference TRBV5-1 and TRBJ2-7, is KAGVTQTPRYLIKTRGQQVTLSCSPISGHRSVSWYQQTPGQGLQFLFEYFSETQRNKGNFPGRFSGRQFSNSRSEMNVSTLELGDSALYLCASSLVRLLGRGDDEQYFGPGTRLTVT.

V usage is TRBV24-1 and J usage is TRBJ2-2; a weak D match, TRBD2 (6 bases). V was cut by 3 bases and J by 1 base, with 11 bases left in between. CDR1 is KGHDR, CDR2 SFDVKD, per germline. CDR3 length: 16 amino acids. CDR3 residues: CATSDLRLVNTGELFF. Here the CDR3 DNA reads TGTGCCACCAGTGATCTACGACTAGTGAACACCGGGGAGCTGTTTTTT.

V and J are TRBV9 and TRBJ2-1; 14 bases match TRBD2. From germline, CDR1 is SGDLS and CDR2 YYNGEE. The CDR3 spans 16 residues. Trimming took 0 bases from V and 7 from J; bases not matched to a gene: 3. CDR3 residues: CASSVDGLAGGNEQFF. CDR3 sequence (DNA): TGTGCCAGCAGCGTAGATGGACTAGCGGGGGGAAATGAGCAGTTCTTC.